The clone carrying this T cell receptor (beta chain) came up a few times. Its antigen is currently unknown. This sample stems from a study of T-cell memory formation after mild COVID-19. Findings and limits, study-wide: Nothing confirmed that second-wave clones peaking on day 37 were specific for SARS-CoV-2.

Looked up from germline, CDR1 is SGHTA and CDR2 is FQGNSA. CDR3 size: 14 residues. V lost 3 bases and J 0 bases, leaving 7 bases between the germline ends. One entry per CDR3 protein results from TCRdb running MiXCR on the 5' RACE reads. Of 200,000 to 250,000 distinct CDR3 sequences listed, around 9.5% are singletons. The sequence was obtained from a man younger than 30 who had mild COVID-19 (a few samples of this study predate the infection). Cell type and time point are not known. The chain employs TRBV7-2 and TRBJ2-3; D uncertain. The specimen was PBMCs or a T cell subset sorted from them (not recorded which). The CDR3 is CASSFRSSTDTQYF. CDR3 DNA: TGTGCCAGCAGCTTTCGATCTAGCACAGATACGCAGTATTTT.